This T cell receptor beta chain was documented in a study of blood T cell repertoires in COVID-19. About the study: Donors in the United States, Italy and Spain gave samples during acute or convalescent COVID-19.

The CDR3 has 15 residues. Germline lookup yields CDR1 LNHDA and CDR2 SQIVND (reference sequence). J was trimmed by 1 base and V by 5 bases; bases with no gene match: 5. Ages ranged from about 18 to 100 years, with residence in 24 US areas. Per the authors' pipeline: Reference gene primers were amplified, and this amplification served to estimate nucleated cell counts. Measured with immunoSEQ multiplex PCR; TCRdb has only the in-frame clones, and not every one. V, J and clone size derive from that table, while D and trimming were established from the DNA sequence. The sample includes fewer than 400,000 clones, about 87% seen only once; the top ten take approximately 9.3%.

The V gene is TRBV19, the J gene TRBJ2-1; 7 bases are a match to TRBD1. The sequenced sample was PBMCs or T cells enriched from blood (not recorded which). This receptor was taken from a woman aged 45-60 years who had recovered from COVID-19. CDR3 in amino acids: CASSHDRASYNEQFF. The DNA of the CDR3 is TGTGCCAGTAGTCATGACAGGGCATCCTACAATGAGCAGTTCTTC.